This TCR beta chain was documented in a study of beta chain features in type 1 diabetes. Study-level information: Sorted cells numbering under 140,000,000 were examined across all samples.

With respect to this clone: Its target is unknown.

General study findings and limits: TCRB CDR3s from Type 1 diabetes patients were moderately but significantly shorter in all four CD4+ subsets. The similarity of naive, central memory and Treg TCRB repertoires appeared greater among patients than among healthy donors.

Losses at the gene ends were 4 bases for V and 2 bases for J; bases not matched to a gene: 8. The germline V gene encodes CDR1 SGHNT and CDR2 YYREEE (reference sequence). The CDR3 runs to 15 residues. Every bit of the isolated RNA underwent reverse transcription, so sequencing read expressed TCRB transcripts. Repertoires were generated with immunoSEQ multiplex PCR, while TCRdb's copy carries only in-frame clones and drops some. Counted here are about 930,000 clones, roughly 15% occurring once; the ten biggest clones make up roughly 0.025%. Sequenced sample: naive CD4+ T cells from blood. The genes are TRBV5-4 and TRBJ2-7, with 8 bases matching TRBD2. This receptor was identified in a woman under 30 in good health. CDR3 sequence: CASSPSGSDTYEQYF. In nucleotides, the CDR3 is TGTGCCAGCAGCCCTAGCGGGTCTGATACCTACGAGCAGTACTTC.